Sequencing of this TCR beta chain was carried out in a study of beta chain features in type 1 diabetes. All of the isolated RNA was reverse transcribed, so expressed TCRB transcripts were sequenced. The protocol was immunoSEQ multiplex PCR, while the TCRdb copy is restricted to in-frame clones and leaves out a portion. The profile shows some 270,000 clones, 13% to 15% of them singletons. Study observations and caveats: Across all four CD4+ subsets, people with type 1 diabetes showed modestly shorter TCRB CDR3s. Any PCR bias toward short templates would affect both groups alike.

Regarding this clone: Its matching antigen is unknown.

The CDR3 contains 18 residues. The V gene's germline CDR1 is LNHDA and CDR2 SQIVND (reference sequence). Losses at the gene ends were 1 base for V and 4 bases for J; bases not matched to a gene: 7. V usage is TRBV19 and J usage is TRBJ2-1, with TRBD2 identical over 13 bases. Source material: naive CD4+ T cells from blood. This clonotype was sampled from a woman aged 40-49 years in good health. The CDR3 coding sequence is TGTGCCAGTAGTATAGGGACTAGCGGGGGTAGAAGGTACAATGAGCAGTTCTTC. This codes for CASSIGTSGGRRYNEQFF.